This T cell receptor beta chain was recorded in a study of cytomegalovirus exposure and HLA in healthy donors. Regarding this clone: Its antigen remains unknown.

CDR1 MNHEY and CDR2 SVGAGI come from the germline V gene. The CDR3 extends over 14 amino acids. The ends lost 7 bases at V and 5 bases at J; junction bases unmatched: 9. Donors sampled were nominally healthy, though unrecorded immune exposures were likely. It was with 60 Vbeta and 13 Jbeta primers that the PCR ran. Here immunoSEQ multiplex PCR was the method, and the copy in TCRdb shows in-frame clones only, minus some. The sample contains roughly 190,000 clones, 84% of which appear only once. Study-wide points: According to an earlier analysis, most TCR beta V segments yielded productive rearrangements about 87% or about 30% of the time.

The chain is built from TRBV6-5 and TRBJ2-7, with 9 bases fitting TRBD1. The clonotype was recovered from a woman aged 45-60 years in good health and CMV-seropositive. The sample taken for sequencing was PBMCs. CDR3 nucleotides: TGTGCCAGCACCCCCGGGACAGGGCTAAACGAGCAGTACTTC. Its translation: CASTPGTGLNEQYF.